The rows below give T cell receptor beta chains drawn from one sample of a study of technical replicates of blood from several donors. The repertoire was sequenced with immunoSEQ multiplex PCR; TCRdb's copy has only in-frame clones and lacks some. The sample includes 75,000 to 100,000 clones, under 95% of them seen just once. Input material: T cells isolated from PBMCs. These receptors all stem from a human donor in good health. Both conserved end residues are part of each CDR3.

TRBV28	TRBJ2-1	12	CATRTGDNEQFF
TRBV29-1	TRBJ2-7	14	CSVEGPPLDYEQYF
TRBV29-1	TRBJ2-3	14	CSVDGTSGVDTQYF
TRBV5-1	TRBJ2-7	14	CASTLQGELYEQYF
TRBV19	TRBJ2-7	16	CASSKSGPTGSNEQYF
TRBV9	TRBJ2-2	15	CASSVLAQNTGELFF
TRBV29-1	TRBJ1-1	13	CSVPPTGNTEAFF
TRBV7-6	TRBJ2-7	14	CASSPGTGTYEQYF
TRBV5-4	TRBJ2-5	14	CASSLGGGEKTQYF
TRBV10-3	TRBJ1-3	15	CAISRTDLGGNTIYF
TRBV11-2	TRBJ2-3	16	CASSLDRGQVTDTQYF